This TCR beta chain was captured in a study of shared clonotypes between healthy human individuals. Deep-level assay runs were performed. About 30,000 T cell genomes, or 300 ng DNA, went into unsorted PBMC replicate PCRs. Clones were sequenced by immunoSEQ multiplex PCR, and TCRdb holds only the in-frame ones, with some missing. The sample contains over 400,000 clones, 70% to 85% of which appear only once. With unsorted samples, genomic DNA was obtained from tens of millions of PBMCs. The specimen was PBMCs. The source is a woman between 40 and 55 years old in good health. Some clones in this sample may be carry-over from other donors' samples.

Here the CDR3 reads CASAPGLADTEAFF. In nucleotides, the CDR3 is TGTGCCAGCGCACCGGGACTCGCGGACACTGAAGCTTTCTTT. The V call is TRBV28, the J call TRBJ1-1; the D gene is possibly TRBD1 (5 bases). The germline V gene encodes CDR1 MDHEN and CDR2 SYDVKM. V shed 8 bases and J shed 3 bases, with 16 bases lying between them. CDR3 length: 14 amino acids.